The next 15 T cell receptor beta chains were all read from a single sample in a study of cytomegalovirus exposure and HLA in healthy donors. PCR amplification relied on 60 Vbeta primers (plus 13 Jbeta primers). The repertoire was sequenced with immunoSEQ multiplex PCR; TCRdb's copy has only in-frame clones and lacks some. The data hold 55,000 or so clones, with 80% to 85% observed a single time. The sequenced material came from PBMCs. Source of these receptors: a man between 25 and 39 years old in good health and CMV-seronegative.

This clone was seen more than once but under ten times. V and J are TRBV11-2 and TRBJ2-2; D gene ambiguous. In germline, CDR1 is SGHAT, CDR2 FQNNGV. This CDR3 comprises 16 residues. Trimming took 0 bases from V and 5 from J, leaving 13 bases between them. Here the CDR3 reads CASSLERVVVTGELFF. CDR3 nucleotide sequence: TGTGCCAGCAGCTTAGAACGAGTGGTCGTAACCGGGGAGCTGTTTTTT. Drawing the rest from reference TRBV11-2 and TRBJ2-2, the complete variable domain is EAGVAQSPRYKIIEKRQSVAFWCNPISGHATLYWYQQILGQGPKLLIQFQNNGVVDDSQLPKDRFSAERLKGVDSTLKIQPAKLEDSAVYLCASSLERVVVTGELFFGEGSRLTVL.

This clone was seen only once. In DNA, the CDR3 is TGTGCCAGTAAACTTATAGCGGGGGGGAACAATGAGCAGTTCTTC. Translated: CASKLIAGGNNEQFF. The V gene is TRBV19, the J gene TRBJ2-1; 11 bases are a match to TRBD2. Trimming cost V 7 bases and J 5 bases; bases outside gene matches: 7. CDR1 and CDR2 from the germline V gene are LNHDA and SQIVND (reference sequence). The CDR3 is made up of 15 amino acids.

The CDR3 reads CASSTPWTGVLMISTNEKLFF. Written as DNA, the CDR3 is TGTGCCAGCAGTACCCCCTGGACAGGAGTATTGATGATATCAACTAATGAAAAACTGTTTTTT. The rearrangement joins TRBV28 to TRBJ1-4; 7 nucleotides match TRBD1. The V gene's germline CDR1 is MDHEN and CDR2 SYDVKM. The CDR3 spans 21 residues. Trimming at V came to 5 bases and at J to 0 bases, leaving 21 bases not matched to a gene.

The sample holds one count of this clone. The genes are TRBV2 and TRBJ1-5; 8 bases align to TRBD1. V dropped 5 bases and J dropped 4; count of bases not matched to a gene: 7. CDR1 is SNHLY, CDR2 FYNNEI, per germline. This CDR3 contains 15 residues. The CDR3 sequence is CASSRRTGRNQPQHF. The CDR3 nucleotides are TGTGCCAGCAGTCGACGGACAGGGAGGAATCAGCCCCAGCATTTT.

The rearrangement uses TRBV28 and TRBJ1-4; D might be TRBD1 (6 bases). Trimming shortened V by 5 bases and J by 7 bases, and 17 bases separated the two germline ends. The CDR3 covers 15 residues. The germline V gene encodes CDR1 MDHEN and CDR2 SYDVKM. Written as DNA, the CDR3 is TGTGCCAGCAGTGTCCCACAGGGAAGGGGTGAAAAACTGTTTTTT. It is translated as CASSVPQGRGEKLFF.

Only a few counts were recorded for this clone. V usage is TRBV6-5 and J usage is TRBJ1-1; D might be TRBD1 (5 bases). The CDR3 has 15 amino acids. Germline V gene sequence: CDR1 MNHEY, CDR2 SVGAGI. V lost 6 bases to trimming and J lost 7 bases, with 21 bases between them. The CDR3 DNA reads TGTGCCAGCAGCCCGCGGGGGGAGGGAAGGATTGAAGCTTTCTTT. Translated: CASSPRGEGRIEAFF.

The chain couples TRBV7-9 to TRBJ2-6; D perhaps matches TRBD1 (6 bases). Germline assignment: CDR1 SEHNR and CDR2 FQNEAQ (reference sequence). The CDR3 spans 17 residues. The CDR3 bases are TGTGCAGAGGCGCGTGGGGGACAAATCTCTGGGGCCAACGTCCTGACTTTC. Translating gives CAEARGGQISGANVLTF.

The gene calls are TRBV4-2 and TRBJ2-3; a possible D gene is TRBD1 (5 bases). This CDR3 region has 15 residues. Germline CDR1 and CDR2: LGHNA and YNFKEQ. V was shortened by 1 base and J by 0 bases, with 8 bases between the two germline ends. CDR3 nucleotides: TGTGCCAGCAGCCAAGGGGGCGCAAGCACAGATACGCAGTATTTT. Residues: CASSQGGASTDTQYF.

The genes are TRBV9 and TRBJ2-7; D is uncertain. CDR1 is SGDLS, CDR2 YYNGEE, per germline. This CDR3 is built from 13 residues. Between the trimmed V and J ends, which lost 0 bases and 6 bases, there was a span of 10 bases. In DNA, the CDR3 is TGTGCCAGCAGCGTAGGCGACATCTCCGAGCAGTACTTC. Protein product: CASSVGDISEQYF.

The V call is TRBV4-1, the J call TRBJ1-6; no definite D call. Germline V gene data show CDR1 as MGHRA and CDR2 as YSYEKL. The CDR3 runs 17 residues. V lost 8 bases to trimming and J lost 5 bases, with 22 bases between them. Written as DNA, the CDR3 is TGCGCCAGCCGTTTGGTTGGGGTCAAGAGGGATAATTCACCCCTCCACTTT. This encodes CASRLVGVKRDNSPLHF.

Regarding this clone: A read error may account for a junction end that differs from germline. The rearrangement uses TRBV7-2 and TRBJ2-1; 10 bases are a match to TRBD2. The CDR3 totals 15 residues. Germline V gene sequence: CDR1 SGHTA, CDR2 FQGNSA. This chain's CDR3 is CASSLAGVLDNEQFF. The CDR3 coding sequence is TGTGCCAGCAGCCTAGCGGGAGTCTTGGACAATGAGCAGTTCTTC.

The V call is TRBV6-1, the J call TRBJ1-4; no reliable D call. The CDR3 is 16 amino acids. V was shortened by 4 bases and J by 8 bases, with 20 bases between the two germline ends. In germline, CDR1 is MNHNS, CDR2 SASEGT. The CDR3 DNA reads TGTGCCAGCAGTGTTCGGTTGGGTCAGCGGAACGAAAAACTGTTTTTT. It encodes CASSVRLGQRNEKLFF.

The chain couples TRBV30 to TRBJ2-7, with D perhaps matching TRBD1 (6 bases). Germline V gene data show CDR1 as GTSNPN and CDR2 as SVGIG (reference sequence). Trimming removed 0 bases from V and 4 bases from J, with 10 bases in between. This CDR3 contains 13 residues. CDR3: CAWSVGQTYEQYF. The CDR3 coding sequence is TGTGCCTGGAGTGTTGGACAGACATACGAGCAGTACTTC.

The chain joins TRBV21-1 to TRBJ1-5. TRBV21-1 is annotated as a pseudogene. This CDR3 is 17 amino acids long. Here the CDR3 DNA reads TGTGCCAGCAGCAAAGCGTTGGGGGGGGCGAGGGATCAGCCCCAGCATTTT. Its protein product is CASSKALGGARDQPQHF.

The V and J genes are TRBV18 and TRBJ1-1; D is unresolved. The germline V gene has CDR1 KGHSH and CDR2 LQKENI. CDR3 length: 13 residues. V gave up 2 bases and J gave up 7 bases, with 11 bases separating them. The DNA of the CDR3 is TGTGCCAGCTCACCAGATATCCACAGTGAAGCTTTCTTT. Translated: CASSPDIHSEAFF.